These 17 T cell receptor beta chains were sequenced from one sample in a study of breast tumors, draining lymph nodes, adjacent tissues. A single record per CDR3 protein comes from TCRdb applying MiXCR to the multiplex PCR reads. The table lists approximately 280,000 distinct CDR3 sequences, more than 30% of them singletons. The lymph nodes were axillary draining lymph nodes from breast cancer patients. Sequenced material: axillary lymph node tissue. The receptors shown here come from a female donor with breast cancer. Some clones in this sample may be carry-over from other donors' samples.

In its sample, this clonotype was seen many times. The rearrangement uses TRBV16 and TRBJ2-5; 8 bases line up with TRBD2. The length of the CDR3 is 15 residues. The V and J ends lost 1 base and 5 bases, in that order; junction bases with no gene match: 6. The germline CDR1 and CDR2 sequences are KGHSY and FQNENV. CDR3 coding DNA: TGTGCCAGCAGCCAATGGACTAGCCCTGCGGAGACCCAGTACTTC. This sequence encodes CASSQWTSPAETQYF.

This clonotype was detected ten times or more. The V gene is TRBV12-3 or TRBV12-4, the J gene TRBJ2-1, with 8 positions matching TRBD2. The trim removed 6 bases at V and 6 bases at J, leaving 7 bases unmatched. This CDR3 has 14 residues. As DNA, the CDR3 is TGTGCCAGCAGCCAAGAGCGGGGGAGCAATGAGCAGTTCTTC. Translating gives CASSQERGSNEQFF.

This clonotype was found many times. CDR3 nucleotides: TGTGCCAGCATAGGGCGTGGATCAGAAGCTTTCTTT. It is translated as CASIGRGSEAFF. The chain carries TRBV2 and TRBJ1-1, with no clear D. CDR1 is SNHLY and CDR2 is FYNNEI in the germline V gene. V lost 7 bases and J 8 bases, leaving 14 bases between the germline ends. CDR3 length equals 12 residues.

This clonotype was counted ten times or more. V gene TRBV7-8 combines with J gene TRBJ1-2, with unresolved D. Trimming removed 5 bases from V and 8 bases from J, with 15 bases in between. There are 13 residues in the CDR3. CDR1 is SGHVS and CDR2 is FQNEAQ in the germline V gene. CDR3 DNA: TGTGCCAGCAGCCCCGGCAGTCATAACGGCTACACCTTC. It yields the protein CASSPGSHNGYTF.

The chain joins TRBV6-1 to TRBJ2-1; D is unclear. Germline V CDR1 and CDR2: MNHNS, SASEGT. The V end lost 5 bases, the J end lost 12 bases, and 11 bases lay between the germline ends. There are 11 residues in the CDR3. DNA for the CDR3: TGTGCCAGCAGTTTCGGATTAGCGCAGTTCTTC. Protein: CASSFGLAQFF.

There are many counts of this clonotype. The rearrangement joins TRBV5-1 to TRBJ2-3, with 10 bases aligning to TRBD2. Germline CDR1 SGHRS, CDR2 YFSETQ. The V and J ends lost 4 bases and 2 bases, in that order; junction bases with no gene match: 7. The CDR3 covers 16 residues. CDR3 in DNA: TGCGCCAGCAGCGTAGGACTAGCGGAGTTCACAGATACGCAGTATTTT. Its translation: CASSVGLAEFTDTQYF. The full variable domain, completed using reference TRBV5-1 and TRBJ2-3, is KAGVTQTPRYLIKTRGQQVTLSCSPISGHRSVSWYQQTPGQGLQFLFEYFSETQRNKGNFPGRFSGRQFSNSRSEMNVSTLELGDSALYLCASSVGLAEFTDTQYFGPGTRLTVL.

This clonotype was counted at least ten times. The rearrangement joins TRBV3-1 to TRBJ2-3; 10 nucleotides line up with TRBD2. The CDR3 has 15 residues. Losses at the gene ends were 3 bases for V and 2 bases for J; bases not matched to a gene: 2. Germline values: CDR1 LGHDT, CDR2 YNNKEL (reference sequence). The chain's CDR3 is CASSHTSGTTDTQYF. The CDR3 nucleotides are TGTGCCAGCAGCCACACTAGCGGGACCACAGATACGCAGTATTTT.

The V call is TRBV15, the J call TRBJ1-1, with no clear D. CDR1 is LNHNV, CDR2 YYDKDF, per germline (reference sequence). The CDR3 extends over 15 amino acids. V was trimmed by 1 base and J by 4 bases, leaving 13 bases between them. CDR3 sequence: CATSRGVLGVTEAFF. The CDR3 DNA reads TGTGCCACCAGCAGAGGGGTTTTGGGTGTCACTGAAGCTTTCTTT.

This clonotype appeared a few times. The rearrangement joins TRBV27 to TRBJ2-5, with 7 nucleotides matching TRBD2. This CDR3 is 15 amino acids long. With 6 bases clipped from V and 1 base from J, the junction kept 8 bases outside the gene matches. Germline V gene lookup returns CDR1 MNHEY and CDR2 SMNVEV (reference sequence). CDR3 in DNA: TGTGCCAGCAGCTCGTCGGGGGGATCCCAAGAGACCCAGTACTTC. This sequence encodes CASSSSGGSQETQYF.

This clonotype was seen repeatedly, ten times or more. The chain recombines TRBV20-1 with TRBJ1-5, with D uncertain. CDR3 length: 14 residues. Trimming removed 2 bases from V and 0 bases from J, with 8 bases in between. Germline V gene sequence: CDR1 DFQATT, CDR2 SNEGSKA (reference sequence). The CDR3: CSARQDNSNQPQHF. CDR3 DNA: TGCAGTGCTAGACAGGATAATAGCAATCAGCCCCAGCATTTT.

This clonotype was seen many times. The rearrangement joins TRBV7-3 to TRBJ2-1; D is possibly TRBD1 (6 bases). The germline V gene encodes CDR1 SGHTA and CDR2 FQGTGA. The CDR3 extends over 16 amino acids. V shed 11 bases and J shed 0 bases, with 20 bases lying between them. DNA of the CDR3: TGTGCCCGAAGAAATAGGGGGTCGAGCTCCTACAATGAGCAGTTCTTC. The encoded protein is CARRNRGSSSYNEQFF. The full variable domain, with the rest looked up from reference TRBV7-3 and TRBJ2-1, is GAGVSQTPSNKVTEKGKYVELRCDPISGHTALYWYRQSLGQGPEFLIYFQGTGAADDSGLPNDRFFAVRPEGSVSTLKIQRTERGDSAVYLCARRNRGSSSYNEQFFGPGTRLTVL.

The chain carries TRBV5-6 and TRBJ2-3; 7 nucleotides match TRBD2. J lost 4 bases, V lost 4 bases, and 15 bases had no gene match. The V gene's germline CDR1 is SGHDT and CDR2 YYEEEE. The CDR3 consists of 17 residues. The CDR3 here is CASSKPRPAGFADTQYF. CDR3 DNA sequence: TGTGCCAGCAGCAAACCCAGACCAGCGGGATTCGCAGATACGCAGTATTTT. Full variable domain (missing parts from reference TRBV5-6 and TRBJ2-3): DAGVTQSPTHLIKTRGQQVTLRCSPKSGHDTVSWYQQALGQGPQFIFQYYEEEERQRGNFPDRFSGHQFPNYSSELNVNALLLGDSALYLCASSKPRPAGFADTQYFGPGTRLTVL.

As for this clonotype: The germline gene is not matched at one end of the junction; a read error may be the cause. The rearrangement links TRBV9 to TRBJ2-2, with 12 bases aligning to TRBD2. The CDR3 runs to 15 residues. From germline, CDR1 is SGDLS and CDR2 YYNGEE. The DNA of the CDR3 is TGTGCCAGCACTCTCGGACTAGCGGGAACCGGGGAGCTGCTTTTC. Translating it yields CASTLGLAGTGELLF.

This clonotype has ten or more counts. This chain connects TRBV5-4 to TRBJ2-5; D possibly corresponds to TRBD2 (7 bases). CDR3 size: 15 residues. Germline loops: CDR1 SGHNT, CDR2 YYREEE (reference sequence). Trimming shortened V by 0 bases and J by 4 bases, and 13 bases separated the two germline ends. The CDR3 DNA reads as TGTGCCAGCAGCTTGGATGGCGGGGGCGGAGAGACCCAGTACTTC. Its translation is CASSLDGGGGETQYF.

This clonotype was observed many times. The chain employs TRBV20-1 and TRBJ2-2, with a tentative D call TRBD2 (5 bases). In germline, CDR1 is DFQATT, CDR2 SNEGSKA (reference sequence). Trimming stripped 0 bases from V and 7 bases from J, with 18 bases between. The CDR3 totals 16 residues. CDR3 bases: TGCAGTGCTAGAGATGAAGGCACGGGGTGGGGCGGGGAGCTGTTTTTT. Its protein product is CSARDEGTGWGGELFF.

The rearrangement links TRBV11-2 to TRBJ2-5; possible D gene TRBD1, 6 bases. Trimming pared 1 base from V and 7 bases from J, leaving 13 bases between. This CDR3 is 14 amino acids long. In germline, CDR1 is SGHAT, CDR2 FQNNGV. In DNA form, the CDR3 reads TGTGCCAGCAGCTTAGCGGGTCAGGGGCGGACCCAGTACTTC. Its translation: CASSLAGQGRTQYF.

The sample holds many counts of this clonotype. V is TRBV5-1 and J is TRBJ2-5; the match to TRBD2 covers 8 bases. V lost 1 base to trimming and J lost 0 bases; unmatched junction nucleotides: 5. From germline, CDR1 is SGHRS and CDR2 YFSETQ. The CDR3 covers 16 residues. The CDR3 is CASSLTSSGHQETQYF. In DNA form, the CDR3 reads TGCGCCAGCAGCTTGACATCTAGCGGGCACCAAGAGACCCAGTACTTC.